The clone carrying this T cell receptor (beta chain) came up a few times. With a J-beta primer mix and a sample-barcoded 5' primer, a second PCR ran about 7 to 12 cycles. The authors tagged each cDNA molecule using a template-switch adaptor with 12 random nucleotides. TCRdb re-analysed the 5' RACE reads in MiXCR, keeping a single row per CDR3 protein. The sample lists hundreds of thousands of distinct CDR3 sequences; around half were seen once. The sample is drawn from a study of blood T cells in healthy people across ages. V shed 7 bases and J shed 9 bases, with 22 bases lying between them. The length of the CDR3 is 15 residues. The germline gives CDR1 SEHNR, CDR2 FQNEAQ (reference sequence).

This sequence originates from a woman aged 60 to 75 in good health. Sample: blood. V gene TRBV7-9 combines with J gene TRBJ2-1, with D tentatively TRBD1 or TRBD2 (5 bases each). The CDR3 bases are TGTGCCAGCATCTTGAGGGGTCCGGCGGATGGTGAGCAGTTCTTC. It is translated as CASILRGPADGEQFF.